The 7 T cell receptor beta chains below all came from one sample that was sequenced in a study of CD8+ T cells in alopecia areata. Stated treatment: oral pan-JAK inhibitor, 5-10 mg twice daily. Extracted from the samples, RNA was reverse transcribed into cDNA to serve as the sequencing template. Sequencing used immunoSEQ multiplex PCR; TCRdb keeps in-frame clones, though not all of them. The table has about 100,000 clones, roughly three fifths seen once; the top ten hold about 15%. The specimen was CD8+ T cells sorted from blood, collected between weeks 55 and 65, from a patient treated with tofacitinib. The receptors were gathered from a human donor with alopecia areata.

This clone showed up just once. In DNA, the CDR3 is TGCGCCAGCAGCTTCCTCCTAGCGGGGGATAACACAGATACGCAGTATTTT. It specifies CASSFLLAGDNTDTQYF. The chain employs TRBV5-1 and TRBJ2-3; TRBD2 matches at 10 bases. The CDR3 extends over 17 amino acids. Germline CDR1 SGHRS, CDR2 YFSETQ. The V and J ends lost 2 bases and 2 bases, in that order; junction bases with no gene match: 8.

This clone was seen more than once but under ten times. Other DNA sequences in the sample encode the same CDR3. The J gene is TRBJ2-5, the V gene TRBV7-9, with D hard to call. The CDR3 is 12 residues long. Per the germline V gene, CDR1 is SEHNR and CDR2 is FQNEAQ (reference sequence). V was cut by 6 bases and J by 5 bases, with 10 bases left in between. The CDR3 protein is CASSLGRETQYF. The DNA of the CDR3 is TGTGCCAGCAGTCTGGGCAGGGAGACCCAGTACTTC.

In this sample, this clone turned up a few times. This chain's CDR3 is CASSAAPGALEQYF. CDR3 nucleotide sequence: TGTGCCAGCAGTGCAGCACCTGGGGCTTTGGAGCAGTACTTC. The V call is TRBV13, the J call TRBJ2-7, with D perhaps matching TRBD1 (5 bases). V was pared by 6 bases and J by 7 bases, with 19 bases between. CDR3 length: 14 amino acids. Germline V CDR1 and CDR2: PRHDT, FYEKMQ (reference sequence).

This clone was seen only once. The rearrangement joins TRBV18 to TRBJ1-1; maybe TRBD1 (5 bases). The germline gives CDR1 KGHSH, CDR2 LQKENI. V shed 5 bases and J shed 4 bases, with 23 bases lying between them. The CDR3 length is 17 residues. The CDR3: CASSTLPKGTSSTEAFF. The CDR3 region has the DNA TGTGCCAGCTCAACTCTCCCTAAGGGGACTTCGAGCACTGAAGCTTTCTTT.

This clone turned up a few times. The chain's CDR3 is CASSQGTLELFF. CDR3 sequence (DNA): TGTGCCAGCAGCCAAGGGACTCTGGAGCTGTTTTTT. J is TRBJ2-2 and V is TRBV14; possible D gene TRBD2, 5 bases. Trimming removed 1 base from V and 10 bases from J, with 7 bases in between. This CDR3 contains 12 residues. Germline V gene data show CDR1 as SGHDN and CDR2 as FVKESK.

The chain recombines TRBV13 with TRBJ2-7; tentative D call: TRBD2 (7 bases). The length of the CDR3 is 14 residues. V dropped 5 bases and J dropped 0 bases, with 11 bases sitting between them. Germline loops: CDR1 PRHDT, CDR2 FYEKMQ (reference sequence). The CDR3 loop reads CASSGRDNSYEQYF. In DNA form, the CDR3 reads TGTGCCAGCAGCGGGAGGGACAACTCCTACGAGCAGTACTTC.

This chain connects TRBV18 to TRBJ1-1; tentatively, D is TRBD1 (5 bases). The germline CDR1 and CDR2 sequences are KGHSH and LQKENI. Trimming pared 1 base from V and 3 bases from J, leaving 12 bases between. The length of the CDR3 is 15 residues. CDR3 bases: TGTGCCAGCTCACCACAAACAGGAATGGACACTGAAGCTTTCTTT. Translation gives CASSPQTGMDTEAFF.